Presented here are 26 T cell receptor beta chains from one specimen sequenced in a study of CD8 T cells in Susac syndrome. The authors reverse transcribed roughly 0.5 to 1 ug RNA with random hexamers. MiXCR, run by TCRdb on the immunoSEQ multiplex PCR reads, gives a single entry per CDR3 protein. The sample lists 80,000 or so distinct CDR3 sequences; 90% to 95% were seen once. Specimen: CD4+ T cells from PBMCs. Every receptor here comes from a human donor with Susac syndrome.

The DNA of the CDR3 is TGTGCCAGCAGTTACAGGTTTGACCTTTGGACTAGCGGGAGCCTAACCTACGAGCAGTACTTC. It specifies CASSYRFDLWTSGSLTYEQYF. The V gene is TRBV6-2 or TRBV6-3, the J gene TRBJ2-7, with 13 bases identical to TRBD2. This CDR3 region has 21 residues. V gave up 2 bases and J gave up 2 bases; unmatched junction bases: 18. The germline V gene encodes CDR1 MNHEY and CDR2 SVGEGT.

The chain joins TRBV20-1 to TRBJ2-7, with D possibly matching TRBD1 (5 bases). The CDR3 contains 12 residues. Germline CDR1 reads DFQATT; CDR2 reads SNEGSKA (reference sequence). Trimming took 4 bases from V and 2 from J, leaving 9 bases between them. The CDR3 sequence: CSAMDKPYEQYF. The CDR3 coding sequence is TGCAGTGCTATGGACAAGCCCTACGAGCAGTACTTC.

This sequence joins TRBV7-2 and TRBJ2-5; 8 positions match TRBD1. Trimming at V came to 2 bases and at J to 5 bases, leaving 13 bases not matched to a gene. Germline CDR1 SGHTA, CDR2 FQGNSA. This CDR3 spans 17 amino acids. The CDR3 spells CASSLLEGQELRETQYF. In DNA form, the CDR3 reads TGTGCCAGCAGCTTACTTGAGGGACAGGAGCTGAGGGAGACCCAGTACTTC.

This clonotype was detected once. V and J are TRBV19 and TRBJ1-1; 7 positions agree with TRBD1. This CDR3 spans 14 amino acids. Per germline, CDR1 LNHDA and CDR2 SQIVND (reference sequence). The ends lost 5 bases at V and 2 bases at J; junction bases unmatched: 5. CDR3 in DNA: TGTGCCAGTAGTTTACGACAGGGTAACACTGAAGCTTTCTTT. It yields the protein CASSLRQGNTEAFF.

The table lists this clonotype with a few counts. CDR3 sequence (DNA): TGCGCCAGCAGCTTGAGAACAGTCCCCTACGAGCAGTACTTC. Its protein product is CASSLRTVPYEQYF. V and J are TRBV5-1 and TRBJ2-7; no reliable D call. CDR3 length equals 14 residues. Germline CDR1 SGHRS, CDR2 YFSETQ. V lost 1 base, J lost 2 bases, and 10 bases lay in between.

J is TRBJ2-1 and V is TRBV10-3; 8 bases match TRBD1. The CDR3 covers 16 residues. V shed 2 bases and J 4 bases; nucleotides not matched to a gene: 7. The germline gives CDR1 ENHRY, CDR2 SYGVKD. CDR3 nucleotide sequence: TGTGCCATCAGTGAGCAGCGACAGGGGAGGTACAATGAGCAGTTCTTC. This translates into CAISEQRQGRYNEQFF.

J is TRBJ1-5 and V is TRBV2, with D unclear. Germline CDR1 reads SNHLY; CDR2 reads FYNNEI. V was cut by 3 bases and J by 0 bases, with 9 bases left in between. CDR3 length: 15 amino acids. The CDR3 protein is CASSEEGLSNQPQHF. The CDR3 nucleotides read TGTGCCAGCAGTGAGGAAGGGCTTAGCAATCAGCCCCAGCATTTT. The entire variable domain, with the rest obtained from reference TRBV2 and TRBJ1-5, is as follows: EPEVTQTPSHQVTQMGQEVILRCVPISNHLYFYWYRQILGQKVEFLVSFYNNEISEKSEIFDDQFSVERPDGSNFTLKIRSTKLEDSAMYFCASSEEGLSNQPQHFGDGTRLSIL.

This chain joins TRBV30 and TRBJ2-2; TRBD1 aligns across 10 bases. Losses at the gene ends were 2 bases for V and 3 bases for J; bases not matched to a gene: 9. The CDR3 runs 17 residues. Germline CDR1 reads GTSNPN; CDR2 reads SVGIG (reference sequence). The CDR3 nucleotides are TGTGCCTGGAGTACACAAAGGACAGGGGGATACACCGGGGAGCTGTTTTTT. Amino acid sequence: CAWSTQRTGGYTGELFF.

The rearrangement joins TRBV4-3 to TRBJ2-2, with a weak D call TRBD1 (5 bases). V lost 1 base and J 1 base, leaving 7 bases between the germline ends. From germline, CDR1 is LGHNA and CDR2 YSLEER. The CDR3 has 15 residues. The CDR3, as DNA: TGCGCCAGCAGCCAAGGGACAAGGAACACCGGGGAGCTGTTTTTT. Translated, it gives CASSQGTRNTGELFF.

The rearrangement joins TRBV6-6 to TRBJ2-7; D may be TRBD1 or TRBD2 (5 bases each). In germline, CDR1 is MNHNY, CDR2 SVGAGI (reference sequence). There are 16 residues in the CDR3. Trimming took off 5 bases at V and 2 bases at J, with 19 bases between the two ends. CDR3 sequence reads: CASSRGRASHAYEQYF. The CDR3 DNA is TGTGCCAGCAGTCGGGGCCGGGCCTCTCACGCCTACGAGCAGTACTTC.

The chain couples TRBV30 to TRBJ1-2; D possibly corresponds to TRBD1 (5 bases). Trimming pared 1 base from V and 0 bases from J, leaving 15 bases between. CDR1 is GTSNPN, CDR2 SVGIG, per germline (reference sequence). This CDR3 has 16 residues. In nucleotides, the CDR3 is TGTGCCTGGAGTGAGATAAGGGACGGTCCTAACTATGGCTACACCTTC. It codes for CAWSEIRDGPNYGYTF.

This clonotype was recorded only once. CDR3 sequence (DNA): TGCAGTGCTAGTCCTAACTCTTACGAGCAGTACTTC. This translates into CSASPNSYEQYF. The V and J genes are TRBV20-1 and TRBJ2-7; no clear D. V lost 3 bases, J lost 4 bases, and 10 bases lay in between. Germline V gene lookup returns CDR1 DFQATT and CDR2 SNEGSKA (reference sequence). The CDR3 sequence is 12 residues long.

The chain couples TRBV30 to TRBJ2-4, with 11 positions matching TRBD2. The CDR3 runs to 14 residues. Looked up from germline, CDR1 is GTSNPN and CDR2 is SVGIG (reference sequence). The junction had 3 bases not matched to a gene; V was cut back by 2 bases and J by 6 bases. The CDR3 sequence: CAWSPTSGINIQYF. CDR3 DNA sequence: TGTGCCTGGAGTCCGACTAGCGGGATAAACATTCAGTACTTC.

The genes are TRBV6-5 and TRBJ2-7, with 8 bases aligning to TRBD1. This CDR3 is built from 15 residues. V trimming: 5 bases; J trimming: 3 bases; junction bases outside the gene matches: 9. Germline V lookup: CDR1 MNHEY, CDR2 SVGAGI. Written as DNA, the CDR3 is TGTGCCAGCAGTAAAACCGAGGACAGGGACTACGAGCAGTACTTC. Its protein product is CASSKTEDRDYEQYF.

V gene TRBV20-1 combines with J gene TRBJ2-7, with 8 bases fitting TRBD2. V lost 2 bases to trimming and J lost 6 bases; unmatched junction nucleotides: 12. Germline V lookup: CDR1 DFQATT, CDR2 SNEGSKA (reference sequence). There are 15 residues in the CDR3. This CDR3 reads CSARPTAGVRLEQYF. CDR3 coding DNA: TGCAGTGCTAGACCAACAGCGGGAGTCCGCCTCGAGCAGTACTTC.

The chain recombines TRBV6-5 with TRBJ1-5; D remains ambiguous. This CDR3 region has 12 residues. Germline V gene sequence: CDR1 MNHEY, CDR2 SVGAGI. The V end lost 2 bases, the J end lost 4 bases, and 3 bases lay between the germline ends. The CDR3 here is CASSYLNQPQHF. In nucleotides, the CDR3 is TGTGCCAGCAGTTACCTTAATCAGCCCCAGCATTTT.

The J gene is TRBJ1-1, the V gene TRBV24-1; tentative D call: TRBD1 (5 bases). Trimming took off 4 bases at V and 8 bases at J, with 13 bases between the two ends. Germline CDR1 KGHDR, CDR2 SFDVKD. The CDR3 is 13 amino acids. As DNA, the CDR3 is TGTGCCACCAGTGACCCTAGACAGCCAGAAGCTTTCTTT. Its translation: CATSDPRQPEAFF.

CDR3 region: CASSAYLGGQFF. The DNA for the CDR3 is TGTGCCAGCAGCGCATACCTAGGGGGGCAGTTCTTC. V is TRBV9 and J is TRBJ2-1; D may be TRBD1 (6 bases). The CDR3 consists of 12 residues. Germline V CDR1 and CDR2: SGDLS, YYNGEE. The ends were cut back, 3 bases at V and 12 bases at J, with 13 bases in the middle.

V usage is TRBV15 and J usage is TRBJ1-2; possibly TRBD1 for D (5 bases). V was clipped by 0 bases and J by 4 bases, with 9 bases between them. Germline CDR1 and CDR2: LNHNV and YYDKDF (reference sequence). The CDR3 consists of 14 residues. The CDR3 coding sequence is TGTGCCACCAGCAGAGAGGGGGTTTTCTATGGCTACACCTTC. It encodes CATSREGVFYGYTF.

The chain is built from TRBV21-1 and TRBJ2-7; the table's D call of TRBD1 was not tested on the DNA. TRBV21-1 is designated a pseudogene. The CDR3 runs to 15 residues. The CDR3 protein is CASSPNTGHRYEQYF. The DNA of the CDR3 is TGTGCCAGCAGCCCCAATACAGGACACCGGTACGAGCAGTACTTC.

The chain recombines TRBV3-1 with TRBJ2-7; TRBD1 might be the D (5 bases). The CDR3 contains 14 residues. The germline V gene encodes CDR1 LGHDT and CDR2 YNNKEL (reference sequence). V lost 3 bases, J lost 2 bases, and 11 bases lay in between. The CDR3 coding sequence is TGTGCCAGCAGCCAGACGACAGCCACCTACGAGCAGTACTTC. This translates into CASSQTTATYEQYF.

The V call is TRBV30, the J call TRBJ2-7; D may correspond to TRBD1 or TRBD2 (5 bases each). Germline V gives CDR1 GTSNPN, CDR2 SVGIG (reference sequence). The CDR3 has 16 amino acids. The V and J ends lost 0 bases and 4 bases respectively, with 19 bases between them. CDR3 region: CAWSVRSAWGPYEQYF. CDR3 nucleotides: TGTGCCTGGAGTGTGCGGTCTGCTTGGGGACCTTACGAGCAGTACTTC.

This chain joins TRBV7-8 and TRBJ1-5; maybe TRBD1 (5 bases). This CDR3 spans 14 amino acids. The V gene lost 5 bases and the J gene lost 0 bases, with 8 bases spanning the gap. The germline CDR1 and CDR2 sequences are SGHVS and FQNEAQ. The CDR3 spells CASSTDSSNQPQHF. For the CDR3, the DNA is TGTGCCAGCAGCACCGACAGTAGCAATCAGCCCCAGCATTTT.

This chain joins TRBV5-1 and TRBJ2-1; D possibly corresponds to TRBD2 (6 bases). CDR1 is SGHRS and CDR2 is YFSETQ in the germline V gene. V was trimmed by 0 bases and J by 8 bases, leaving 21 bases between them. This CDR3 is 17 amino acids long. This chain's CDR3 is CASSLGAGAGGSDEQFF. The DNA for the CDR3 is TGCGCCAGCAGCTTGGGTGCTGGAGCGGGTGGATCGGATGAGCAGTTCTTC. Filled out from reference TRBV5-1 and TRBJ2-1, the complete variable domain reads KAGVTQTPRYLIKTRGQQVTLSCSPISGHRSVSWYQQTPGQGLQFLFEYFSETQRNKGNFPGRFSGRQFSNSRSEMNVSTLELGDSALYLCASSLGAGAGGSDEQFFGPGTRLTVL.

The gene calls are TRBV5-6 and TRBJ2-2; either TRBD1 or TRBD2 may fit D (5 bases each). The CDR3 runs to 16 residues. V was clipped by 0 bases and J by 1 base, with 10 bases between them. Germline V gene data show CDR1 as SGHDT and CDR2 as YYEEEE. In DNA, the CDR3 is TGTGCCAGCAGCTTGGCAGGGACCCTGAACACCGGGGAGCTGTTTTTT. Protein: CASSLAGTLNTGELFF.

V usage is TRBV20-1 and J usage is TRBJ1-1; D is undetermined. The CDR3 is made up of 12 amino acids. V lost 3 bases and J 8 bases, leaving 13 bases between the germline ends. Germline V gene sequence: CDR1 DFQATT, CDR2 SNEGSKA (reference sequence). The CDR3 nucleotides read TGCAGTGCTAGCGGGATGAGAGGGGAAGCTTTCTTT. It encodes CSASGMRGEAFF.